The 31 T cell receptor beta chains given below trace back to one sample, sequenced in a study of T cell responses to AZD1222 COVID-19 vaccine (dated by TCRdb to about 2021). Read against the paper, the sample's time point label means: baseline before first vaccination. Library prep was done by the immunoSEQ multiplex PCR assay. Held by TCRdb, this immuneACCESS table contains in-frame sequences only and omits some clones. Under half of the omission traces to an unresolved V gene where checked; the cause of the rest is unknown. The sample data list 150,000 to 200,000 clones, and around 94% of these were observed just once. The ten largest clones add up to 2% to 3% of the sample. The sample consisted of peripheral blood, taken on day 0 of AZD1222 vaccination. The receptors come from an adult in good health.

To note about this clone: The junction departs from germline at one end; a sequencing error may be responsible. The rearrangement links TRBV19 to TRBJ1-1; D unclear. Germline V CDR1 and CDR2: LNHDA, SQIVND (reference sequence). The CDR3 runs to 13 residues. For the CDR3, the DNA is TGTGCCAGCAGTATTGCTAGTGAGACTGAAGCTTTCTTT. This encodes CASSIASETEAFF.

This CDR3 is CASSQEEGQGDSEQFF. CDR3 bases: TGTGCCAGCAGCCAAGAAGAGGGACAGGGAGACAGTGAGCAGTTCTTC. J is TRBJ2-1 and V is TRBV4-2; TRBD1 matches 9 bases. The V gene end was trimmed by 0 bases and the J gene end by 9 bases; junction bases not matched to a gene: 9. The CDR3 is 16 amino acids. Looked up from germline, CDR1 is LGHNA and CDR2 is YNFKEQ.

The chain joins TRBV5-1 to TRBJ1-1; possibly TRBD1 for D (5 bases). V dropped 4 bases and J dropped 1 base, with 14 bases sitting between them. CDR1 and CDR2 from the germline V gene are SGHRS and YFSETQ. The CDR3 runs 15 residues. The CDR3 sequence is CASSALSGRNTEAFF. Written as DNA, the CDR3 is TGCGCCAGCAGCGCCCTTTCAGGGAGGAACACTGAAGCTTTCTTT.

The chain combines TRBV7-9 with TRBJ2-7, with D possibly being TRBD2 (5 bases). This CDR3 contains 15 residues. V lost 0 bases and J lost 5, with 14 bases in between. Germline V gene sequence: CDR1 SEHNR, CDR2 FQNEAQ (reference sequence). The CDR3 loop reads CASSLAIASRDEQYF. CDR3 DNA sequence: TGTGCCAGCAGCTTAGCGATAGCGAGCCGGGACGAGCAGTACTTC.

The chain employs TRBV11-3 and TRBJ1-1, with D possibly being TRBD1 (5 bases). CDR1 SGHNT and CDR2 YENEEA come from the germline V gene. This CDR3 is 14 amino acids long. Trimming took 5 bases from V and 4 from J, leaving 14 bases between them. The CDR3, as DNA: TGTGCCAGCAGCCGCATGTCCGGGGGCACTGAAGCTTTCTTT. This codes for CASSRMSGGTEAFF.

V usage is TRBV15 and J usage is TRBJ1-1; 8 positions agree with TRBD1. Per germline, CDR1 LNHNV and CDR2 YYDKDF (reference sequence). The CDR3 spans 14 residues. V lost 3 bases and J lost 0; bases outside the gene matches: 0. The chain's CDR3 is CATSRGQVNTEAFF. The CDR3 region has the DNA TGTGCCACCAGCAGGGGACAGGTGAACACTGAAGCTTTCTTT.

The rearrangement links TRBV24-1 to TRBJ2-7; maybe TRBD1 (6 bases). The CDR3 has 14 amino acids. Trimming took off 4 bases at V and 3 bases at J, with 12 bases between the two ends. Germline V gives CDR1 KGHDR, CDR2 SFDVKD. The CDR3 nucleotides read TGTGCCACCAGTGAAACGGGACATCTCTACGAGCAGTACTTC. Protein: CATSETGHLYEQYF.

This clone has a single count. The chain combines TRBV3-1 (or the pseudogene TRBV3-2) with TRBJ1-2, with no clear D. CDR3 length: 14 residues. CDR1 and CDR2 from the germline V gene are LGHDT and YNNKEL (reference sequence). Trimming shortened V by 0 bases and J by 6 bases, and 11 bases separated the two germline ends. CDR3 sequence (DNA): TGTGCCAGCAGCCAAGATGAGGGCCCCAATGGCTACACCTTC. Translated, it gives CASSQDEGPNGYTF.

The chain couples TRBV30 to TRBJ2-7; D is unclear. Looked up from germline, CDR1 is GTSNPN and CDR2 is SVGIG (reference sequence). The CDR3 totals 11 residues. Trimming took 1 base from V and 6 from J, leaving 7 bases between them. The CDR3 DNA reads TGTGCCTGGAGTGCTAAGGGCGAGCAGTACTTC. Its translation is CAWSAKGEQYF.

This chain connects TRBV11-2 to TRBJ2-1; the D is unclear. The V end was cut by 0 bases, the J end by 0 bases, with 15 bases between. The CDR3 totals 18 residues. Germline V lookup: CDR1 SGHAT, CDR2 FQNNGV. The CDR3 region has the DNA TGTGCCAGCAGCTTAGAGCTAAGGGCGTGGGGCTCCTACAATGAGCAGTTCTTC. This translates into CASSLELRAWGSYNEQFF.

This chain's CDR3 is CASSDSAGGADTQYF. The CDR3 DNA is TGTGCCAGCAGTGACTCGGCGGGAGGGGCAGATACGCAGTATTTT. The V and J genes are TRBV6-4 and TRBJ2-3, with 9 bases identical to TRBD2. From germline, CDR1 is MRHNA and CDR2 SNTAGT. The CDR3 has 15 amino acids. Trimming cost V 0 bases and J 4 bases; bases outside gene matches: 2.

The chain carries TRBV24-1 and TRBJ2-5; D uncertain. Trimming cost V 4 bases and J 7 bases, with 9 bases left between them. The CDR3 has 12 amino acids. Germline CDR1 and CDR2: KGHDR and SFDVKD. CDR3 protein: CATSDQIGTQYF. In DNA, the CDR3 is TGTGCCACCAGTGACCAGATCGGGACCCAGTACTTC.

The chain joins TRBV11-2 to TRBJ1-4; 9 nucleotides match TRBD1. This CDR3 is 14 amino acids long. Germline trimming cut 5 bases from V and 6 bases from J; bases unmatched to any gene: 4. Germline V gene sequence: CDR1 SGHAT, CDR2 FQNNGV. The CDR3 is CASSPGTGYEKLFF. For the CDR3, the DNA is TGTGCCAGCAGCCCCGGGACAGGGTATGAAAAACTGTTTTTT.

The chain carries TRBV10-3 and TRBJ2-3; 7 bases are shared with TRBD2. The CDR3 covers 16 residues. V shed 2 bases, J shed 0 bases, and the junction held 5 bases outside the gene matches. Germline loops: CDR1 ENHRY, CDR2 SYGVKD. CDR3 sequence (DNA): TGTGCCATCAGTGAGCTTAGCGGGTCTAGCACAGATACGCAGTATTTT. It yields the protein CAISELSGSSTDTQYF.

The genes are TRBV27 and TRBJ2-7; D uncertain. CDR3 size: 13 residues. Germline loops: CDR1 MNHEY, CDR2 SMNVEV (reference sequence). Deletions cut 5 bases from V and 0 bases from J, with 8 bases between. CDR3 in amino acids: CASSPQASYEQYF. CDR3 DNA: TGTGCCAGCAGTCCCCAGGCCTCCTACGAGCAGTACTTC.

This chain uses TRBV7-9 with TRBJ2-7, with D unresolved. The CDR3 totals 17 residues. With 4 bases removed from V and 3 bases from J, the gap between germline ends came to 22 bases. From germline, CDR1 is SEHNR and CDR2 FQNEAQ (reference sequence). CDR3 amino acids: CASSSSFLMGPNYEQYF. The CDR3 DNA reads as TGTGCCAGCAGCTCATCCTTCCTTATGGGTCCCAACTACGAGCAGTACTTC.

The chain has TRBV10-2 and TRBJ2-1; 7 bases fit TRBD2. The CDR3 sequence is 13 residues long. Germline CDR1 reads WSHSY; CDR2 reads SAAADI. V shed 10 bases and J 7 bases; nucleotides not matched to a gene: 10. CDR3 sequence (DNA): TGCGCCATATGGGGGGAGGGTCGGAATGAGCAGTTCTTC. This gives the protein CAIWGEGRNEQFF.

The CDR3 bases are TGTGCCAGCAGTGGCGATGGACAGGGGGCGAAAAGTAACTATGGCTACACCTTC. Translated, it gives CASSGDGQGAKSNYGYTF. This chain joins TRBV27 and TRBJ1-2, with 11 bases that match TRBD1. Per the germline V gene, CDR1 is MNHEY and CDR2 is SMNVEV (reference sequence). With V trimmed by 5 bases and J by 1 base, 12 bases remained unmatched. The CDR3 extends over 18 amino acids.

The rearrangement uses TRBV7-9 and TRBJ1-5; D remains ambiguous. This CDR3 has 13 amino acids. In germline, CDR1 is SEHNR, CDR2 FQNEAQ (reference sequence). V was clipped by 5 bases and J by 2 bases, with 7 bases between them. CDR3 bases: TGTGCCAGCAGCCAGACGGGCAATCAGCCCCAGCATTTT. It translates to CASSQTGNQPQHF.

The chain carries TRBV5-1 and TRBJ2-5, with 7 bases that match TRBD1. From germline, CDR1 is SGHRS and CDR2 YFSETQ. V gave up 4 bases and J gave up 4 bases; unmatched junction bases: 7. The CDR3 sequence is 14 residues long. The DNA of the CDR3 is TGCGCCAGCAGCGAGGGGGCACCTAGAGAGACCCAGTACTTC. The encoded protein is CASSEGAPRETQYF.

Here the CDR3 reads CASRLRGLANVLTF. In nucleotides, the CDR3 is TGTGCCAGCAGACTAAGGGGGCTGGCCAACGTCCTGACTTTC. The J gene is TRBJ2-6, the V gene TRBV6-5, with 7 bases identical to TRBD1. Germline-derived CDR1 and CDR2 are MNHEY and SVGAGI. J was trimmed by 6 bases and V by 6 bases; bases with no gene match: 5. The CDR3 loop spans 14 amino acids.

The chain carries TRBV6-6 and TRBJ2-7; 11 bases match TRBD1. V lost 6 bases to trimming and J lost 5 bases; unmatched junction nucleotides: 6. This CDR3 contains 14 residues. The V gene's germline CDR1 is MNHNY and CDR2 SVGAGI (reference sequence). The CDR3 spells CASSRTGGPNEQYF. CDR3 nucleotides: TGTGCCAGCAGCCGGACAGGGGGCCCCAACGAGCAGTACTTC.

V usage is TRBV27 and J usage is TRBJ1-2, with 8 bases fitting TRBD1. Germline CDR1 reads MNHEY; CDR2 reads SMNVEV (reference sequence). This CDR3 contains 14 residues. V lost 5 bases, J lost 8 bases, and 10 bases stayed unmatched. The CDR3 sequence is CASSLPSGGKGYTF. CDR3 coding DNA: TGTGCCAGCAGTCTGCCATCAGGGGGCAAAGGCTACACCTTC.

A single count supports this clone. J is TRBJ2-2 and V is TRBV7-6; TRBD1 is a possible D gene (5 bases). Germline values: CDR1 SGHVS, CDR2 FNYEAQ. The V gene lost 3 bases and the J gene lost 6 bases, with 20 bases spanning the gap. This CDR3 contains 17 residues. In DNA form, the CDR3 reads TGTGCCAGCAGCTTTCTCGACAGTACCTTGACCTCCGGGGAGCTGTTTTTT. Translated, it gives CASSFLDSTLTSGELFF. The full variable domain, its missing parts supplied by reference TRBV7-6 and TRBJ2-2, is GAGVSQSPRYKVTKRGQDVALRCDPISGHVSLYWYRQALGQGPEFLTYFNYEAQQDKSGLPNDRFSAERPEGSISTLTIQRTEQRDSAMYRCASSFLDSTLTSGELFFGEGSRLTVL.

The gene calls are TRBV7-9 and TRBJ2-3; D is perhaps TRBD1 (6 bases). Looked up from germline, CDR1 is SEHNR and CDR2 is FQNEAQ (reference sequence). The CDR3 covers 16 residues. The V and J ends lost 5 bases and 5 bases respectively, with 20 bases between them. The CDR3 is CASSPVGAGVIDTQYF. Written as DNA, the CDR3 is TGTGCCAGCAGCCCCGTCGGGGCAGGGGTTATAGATACGCAGTATTTT.

J is TRBJ1-1 and V is TRBV4-1; D gene unclear. The CDR3 totals 14 residues. Germline V CDR1 and CDR2: MGHRA, YSYEKL. Trimming removed 1 base at V and 5 bases at J, with 11 bases between. The CDR3 region is CASSQGALETEAFF. The CDR3 DNA reads TGCGCCAGCAGCCAAGGTGCTTTGGAAACTGAAGCTTTCTTT.

The chain recombines TRBV29-1 with TRBJ1-1, with a tentative D call TRBD1 (5 bases). Trimming took off 3 bases at V and 1 base at J, with 21 bases between the two ends. The CDR3 runs to 17 residues. Germline CDR1 SQVTM, CDR2 ANQGSEA. The CDR3 region is CSVDVLPPGTGNTEAFF. As DNA, the CDR3 is TGCAGCGTTGATGTCTTGCCCCCCGGGACGGGGAACACTGAAGCTTTCTTT.

The rearrangement uses TRBV11-2 and TRBJ1-6; D gene uncertain. Germline CDR1 is SGHAT and CDR2 is FQNNGV. The CDR3 contains 14 residues. Trimming took off 2 bases at V and 7 bases at J, with 9 bases between the two ends. The DNA of the CDR3 is TGTGCCAGCAGCTTACGCAGAGGAAATTCACCCCTCCACTTT. Its translation is CASSLRRGNSPLHF.

The gene calls are TRBV10-1 and TRBJ1-2; D might be TRBD1 (6 bases). Trimming left V 6 bases short and J 7 bases short, with 9 bases between. There are 11 residues in the CDR3. Germline V gives CDR1 WNHNN, CDR2 SYGVQD (reference sequence). CDR3 bases: TGCGCCAGCAGAGGACAGCCTGGCTACACCTTC. It yields the protein CASRGQPGYTF.

This chain connects TRBV9 to TRBJ2-7, with D uncertain. V gave up 0 bases and J gave up 4 bases, with 14 bases separating them. Germline-derived CDR1 and CDR2 are SGDLS and YYNGEE. The CDR3 length is 15 residues. The CDR3: CASSVETVRPYEQYF. As DNA, the CDR3 is TGTGCCAGCAGCGTAGAAACAGTCCGGCCTTACGAGCAGTACTTC.

The rearrangement joins TRBV2 to TRBJ2-7, with 13 positions matching TRBD2. Trimming removed 6 bases from V and 4 bases from J; junction bases left unmatched: 6. The CDR3 loop spans 15 amino acids. The germline V gene encodes CDR1 SNHLY and CDR2 FYNNEI. CDR3 loop: CASSKGTSGTYEQYF. In DNA, the CDR3 is TGTGCCAGCAGCAAAGGGACTAGCGGGACTTACGAGCAGTACTTC.